The source of this T cell receptor (beta chain) is a study of shared clonotypes between healthy human individuals. At the level of the study: A few men and a couple of women, aged 18 to 49, were donors. Points from the study as a whole: Clonotype sharing levels among donors were expected to vary with sequencing depth.

The CDR3 contains 18 residues. V lost 11 bases and J lost 4; bases outside the gene matches: 20. The V gene's germline CDR1 is LGHNA and CDR2 YSLEER. Recent acute infections and vaccinations were absent in the healthy HIV-negative adult donors. Assay used: immunoSEQ multiplex PCR; TCRdb lists only in-frame clones, some missing. Of roughly 1,000,000 clones listed, approximately 78% are singletons. About this clone: Its antigen is as yet unknown.

Sequenced input: memory CD4+ T cells from PBMCs. Subset meaning: CD45RA-negative fraction. The clonotype was recovered from a man between 18 and 35 years old in good health. Some clones in this sample may be carry-over from other donors' samples. The chain carries TRBV4-3 and TRBJ2-7; 13 bases align to TRBD2. The CDR3 spells CALTGGETSGRRSYEQYF. CDR3 DNA: TGCGCCTTGACGGGAGGGGAGACTAGCGGGAGGAGGTCTTACGAGCAGTACTTC.